This TCR beta chain was retrieved from a study of shared clonotypes between healthy human individuals. The assay was immunoSEQ multiplex PCR, and TCRdb's table has in-frame clones only and misses some. The sample has about 470,000 clones, around 79% seen once; the top ten hold about 13%. The germline V gene encodes CDR1 SNHLY and CDR2 FYNNEI. The CDR3 is 15 residues long. V was trimmed by 5 bases and J by 2 bases, leaving 15 bases between them. This clone is a singleton in its sample. The sequencing input was PBMCs. The chain uses TRBV2 and TRBJ1-1; D possibly corresponds to TRBD1 (5 bases). The sequence derives from a woman in her forties in good health. Some clones in this sample may be carry-over from other donors' samples. The CDR3 loop is CASSLEGPLNTEAFF. Written as DNA, the CDR3 is TGTGCCAGCAGTCTAGAGGGGCCTCTAAACACTGAAGCTTTCTTT.